The entry below gives a single T cell receptor beta chain sequence along with its context. The CDR3 extends over 15 amino acids. The junction had 11 bases not matched to a gene; V was cut back by 3 bases and J by 6 bases. Germline V lookup: CDR1 DFQATT, CDR2 SNEGSKA (reference sequence). These data originate in a study of blood T cell repertoires in COVID-19. This table comes from immunoSEQ multiplex PCR, and its TCRdb copy is limited to in-frame clones, with some not included. The profile shows roughly 150,000 clones, around 81% of them singletons. The chain joins TRBV20-1 to TRBJ2-3; 8 positions match TRBD1. The TCR sequence derives from a man aged 55 to 70 with active or convalescent COVID-19. The sequenced sample was peripheral blood. The CDR3 here is CSASQGARPPDTQYF. CDR3 nucleotide sequence: TGCAGTGCTAGTCAGGGGGCGAGGCCTCCGGATACGCAGTATTTT.